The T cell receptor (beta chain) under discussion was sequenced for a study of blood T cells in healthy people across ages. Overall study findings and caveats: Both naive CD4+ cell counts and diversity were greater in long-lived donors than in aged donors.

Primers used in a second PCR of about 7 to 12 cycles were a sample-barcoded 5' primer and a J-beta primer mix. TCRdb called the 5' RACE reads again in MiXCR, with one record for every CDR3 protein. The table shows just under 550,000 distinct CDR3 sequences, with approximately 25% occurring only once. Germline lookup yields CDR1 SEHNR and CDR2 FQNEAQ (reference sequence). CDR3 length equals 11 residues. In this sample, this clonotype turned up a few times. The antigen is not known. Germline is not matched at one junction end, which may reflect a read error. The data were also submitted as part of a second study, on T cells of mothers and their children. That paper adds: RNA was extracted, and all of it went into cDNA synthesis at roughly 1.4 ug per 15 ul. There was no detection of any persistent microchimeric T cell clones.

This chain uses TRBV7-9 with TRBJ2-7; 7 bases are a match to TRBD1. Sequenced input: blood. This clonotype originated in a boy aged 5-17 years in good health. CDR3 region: CASSSDRPTSF. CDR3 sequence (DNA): TGTGCCAGCAGCTCGGACAGGCCAACAAGCTTC.